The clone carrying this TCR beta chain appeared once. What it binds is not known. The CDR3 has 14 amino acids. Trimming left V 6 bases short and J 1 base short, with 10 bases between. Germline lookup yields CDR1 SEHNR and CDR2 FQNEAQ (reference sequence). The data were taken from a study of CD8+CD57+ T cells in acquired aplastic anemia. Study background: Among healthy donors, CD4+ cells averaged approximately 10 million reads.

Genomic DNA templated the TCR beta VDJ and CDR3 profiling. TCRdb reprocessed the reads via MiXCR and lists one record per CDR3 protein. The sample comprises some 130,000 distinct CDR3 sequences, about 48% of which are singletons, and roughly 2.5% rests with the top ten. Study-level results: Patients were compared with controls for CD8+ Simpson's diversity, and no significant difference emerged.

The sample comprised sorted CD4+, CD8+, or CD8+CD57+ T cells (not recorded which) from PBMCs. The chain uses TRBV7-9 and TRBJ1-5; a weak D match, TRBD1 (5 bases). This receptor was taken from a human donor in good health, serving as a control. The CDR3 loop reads CASSWDGSNQPQHF. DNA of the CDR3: TGTGCCAGCAGTTGGGACGGGAGCAATCAGCCCCAGCATTTT.